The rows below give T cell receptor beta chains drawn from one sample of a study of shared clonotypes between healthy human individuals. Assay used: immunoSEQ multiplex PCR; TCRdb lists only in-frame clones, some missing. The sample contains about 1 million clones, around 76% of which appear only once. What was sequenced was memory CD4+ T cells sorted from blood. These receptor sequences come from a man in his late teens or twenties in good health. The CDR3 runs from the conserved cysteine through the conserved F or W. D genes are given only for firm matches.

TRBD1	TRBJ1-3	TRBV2	CASSLGQGGDTIYF
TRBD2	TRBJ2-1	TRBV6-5	CASSYGAGDGYEQFF
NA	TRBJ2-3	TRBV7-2	CASTNGGGYTQYF
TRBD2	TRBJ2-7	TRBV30	CASSPPTGRDEQYF
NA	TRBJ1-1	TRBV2	CASSVRVMNTEAFF
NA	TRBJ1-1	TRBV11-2	CASSFRAYSEAFF
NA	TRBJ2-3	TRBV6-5	CASSSRTNLGTDTQYF
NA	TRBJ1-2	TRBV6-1	CASSGQDSGYTF
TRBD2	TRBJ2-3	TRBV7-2	CASSLLASGQDTQYF
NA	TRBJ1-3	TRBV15	CATSRGLPSSGNTIYF
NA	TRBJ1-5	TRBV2	CASAGGEGNQPQHF
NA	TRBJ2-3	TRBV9	CASSVGADSFTDTQYF
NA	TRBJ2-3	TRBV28	CASSFDGATDTQYF
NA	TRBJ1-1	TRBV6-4	CASSRQVGDEAFF
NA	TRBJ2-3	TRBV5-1	CASSPGHTDTQYF
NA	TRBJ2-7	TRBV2	CASSEAQGWSLEQYF
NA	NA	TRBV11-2	CASSLGPGSYEQYF
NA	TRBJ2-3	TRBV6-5	CASRRRAGNTDTQYF
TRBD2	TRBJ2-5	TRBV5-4	CASSFKRGLNQETQYF
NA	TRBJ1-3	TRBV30	CAWSRGGNTIYF
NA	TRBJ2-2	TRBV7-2	CASSSQGFNTGELFF
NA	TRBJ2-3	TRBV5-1	CASSATGQPGVDTQYF
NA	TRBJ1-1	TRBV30	CAWIPGVVNTEAFF
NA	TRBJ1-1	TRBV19	CASSEDPGTEAFF
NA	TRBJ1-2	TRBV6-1	CASSEGGGGANYGYTF
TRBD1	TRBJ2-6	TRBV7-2	CASSLREPRGISGANVLTF
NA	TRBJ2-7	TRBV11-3	CASSLGQQLSYEQYF
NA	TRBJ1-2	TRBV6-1	CASSDSTGGWDGYTF
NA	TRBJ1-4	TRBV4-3	CASSQDRWAATNEKLFF
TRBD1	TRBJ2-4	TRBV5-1	CASSPGQTPGGNIQYF
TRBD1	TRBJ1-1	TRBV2	CATTGLRTEAFF
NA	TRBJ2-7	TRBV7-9	CASSSGFVEQYF
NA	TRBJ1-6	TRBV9	CASSVATGGSSPLHF
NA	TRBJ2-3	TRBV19	CASSGGPLGTDTQYF
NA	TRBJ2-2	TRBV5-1	CASSLVSNTNTGELFF
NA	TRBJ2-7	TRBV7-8	CASKSRIFVRYF
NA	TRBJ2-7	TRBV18	CASSPLTDYEQYF
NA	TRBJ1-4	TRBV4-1	CASSSPNAGANEKLFF
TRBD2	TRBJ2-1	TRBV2	CASSPGTTSNEQFF
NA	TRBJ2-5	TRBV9	CASSSRTSQETQYF
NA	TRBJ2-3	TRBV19	CASSISAARTDTQYF
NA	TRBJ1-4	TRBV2	CASSAFLGANEKLFF
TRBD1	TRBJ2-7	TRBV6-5	CASSQAGTVAYEQYF
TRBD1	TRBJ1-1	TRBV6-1	CASSQGQGSVMNTEAFF
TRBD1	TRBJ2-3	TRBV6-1	CASSEPLRTGGVDTQYF
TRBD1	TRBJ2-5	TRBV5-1	CASSPGQGEAGTQYF
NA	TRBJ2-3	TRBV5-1	CASSWGPGTQYF
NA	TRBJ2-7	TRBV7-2	CASSPYLGEQYF
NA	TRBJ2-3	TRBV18	CASSPARGAGTDTQYF
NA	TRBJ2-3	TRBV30	CAWKRRGGGDTQYF
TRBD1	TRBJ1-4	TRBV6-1	CASSASPGQGANEKLFF
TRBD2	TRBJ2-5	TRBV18	CASSPALAGERETQYF
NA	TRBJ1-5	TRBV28	CASSAPGGGQPQHF
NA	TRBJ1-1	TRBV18	CASSPGGRSEAFF
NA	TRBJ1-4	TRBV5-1	CASSLGRGNEKLFF
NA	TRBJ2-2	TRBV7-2	CASSLAESDTGELFF
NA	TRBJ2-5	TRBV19	CASSIRLGIETQYF
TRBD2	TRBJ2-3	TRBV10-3	CAIGHTSGSGADTQYF